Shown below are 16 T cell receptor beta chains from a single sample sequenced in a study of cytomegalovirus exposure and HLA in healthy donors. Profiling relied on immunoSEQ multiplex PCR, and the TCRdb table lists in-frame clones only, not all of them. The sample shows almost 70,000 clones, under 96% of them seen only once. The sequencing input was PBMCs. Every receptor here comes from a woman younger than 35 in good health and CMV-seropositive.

The CDR3 bases are TGTGCCAGCTCGATTCGACTAGGAGATTGGGAGCAGTACTTC. It specifies CASSIRLGDWEQYF. The chain carries TRBV6-6 and TRBJ2-7; possible D gene TRBD2, 6 bases. CDR1 and CDR2 from the germline V gene are MNHNY and SVGAGI (reference sequence). The CDR3 is 14 residues long. Deletions cut 8 bases from V and 7 bases from J, with 21 bases between.

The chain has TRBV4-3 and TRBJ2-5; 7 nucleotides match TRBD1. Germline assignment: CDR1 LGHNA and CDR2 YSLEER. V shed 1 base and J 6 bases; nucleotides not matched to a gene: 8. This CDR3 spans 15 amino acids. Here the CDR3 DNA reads TGCGCCAGCAGCCAAGCGTTAGAGACAGGGAAGACCCAGTACTTC. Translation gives CASSQALETGKTQYF.

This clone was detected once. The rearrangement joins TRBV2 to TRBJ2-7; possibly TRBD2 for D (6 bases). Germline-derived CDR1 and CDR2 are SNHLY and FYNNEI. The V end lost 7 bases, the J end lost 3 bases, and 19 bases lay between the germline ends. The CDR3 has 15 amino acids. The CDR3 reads CASNLGLSDYYEQYF. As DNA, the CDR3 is TGTGCCAGCAACCTGGGACTTTCGGATTACTACGAGCAGTACTTC.

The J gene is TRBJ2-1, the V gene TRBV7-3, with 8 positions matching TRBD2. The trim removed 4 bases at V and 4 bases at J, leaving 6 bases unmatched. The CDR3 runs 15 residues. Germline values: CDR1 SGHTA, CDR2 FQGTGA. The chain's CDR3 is CASSSPGTRYNEQFF. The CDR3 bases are TGTGCCAGCAGCTCCCCCGGGACTAGATACAATGAGCAGTTCTTC.

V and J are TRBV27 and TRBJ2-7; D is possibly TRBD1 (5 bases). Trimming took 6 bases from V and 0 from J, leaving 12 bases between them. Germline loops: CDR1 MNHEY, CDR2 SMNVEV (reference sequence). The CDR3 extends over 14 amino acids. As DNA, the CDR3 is TGTGCCAGCAGACCAGGGCAGTTCTCCTACGAGCAGTACTTC. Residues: CASRPGQFSYEQYF.

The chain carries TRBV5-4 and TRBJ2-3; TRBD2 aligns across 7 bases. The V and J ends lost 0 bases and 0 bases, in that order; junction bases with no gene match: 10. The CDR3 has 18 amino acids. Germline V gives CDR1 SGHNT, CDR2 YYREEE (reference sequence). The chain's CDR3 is CASSLALSSGPSTDTQYF. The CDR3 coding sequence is TGTGCCAGCAGCTTGGCTCTTTCTAGCGGACCTAGCACAGATACGCAGTATTTT.

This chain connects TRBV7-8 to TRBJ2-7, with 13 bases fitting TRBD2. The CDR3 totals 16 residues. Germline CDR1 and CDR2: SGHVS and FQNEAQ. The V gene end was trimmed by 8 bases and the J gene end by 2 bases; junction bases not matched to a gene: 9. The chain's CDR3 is CASQGEGTSGTYEQYF. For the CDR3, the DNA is TGTGCCAGCCAAGGGGAGGGGACTAGCGGGACCTACGAGCAGTACTTC. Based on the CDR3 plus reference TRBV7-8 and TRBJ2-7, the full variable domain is GAGVSQSPRYKVAKRGQDVALRCDPISGHVSLFWYQQALGQGPEFLTYFQNEAQLDKSGLPSDRFFAERPEGSVSTLKIQRTQQEDSAVYLCASQGEGTSGTYEQYFGPGTRLTVT.

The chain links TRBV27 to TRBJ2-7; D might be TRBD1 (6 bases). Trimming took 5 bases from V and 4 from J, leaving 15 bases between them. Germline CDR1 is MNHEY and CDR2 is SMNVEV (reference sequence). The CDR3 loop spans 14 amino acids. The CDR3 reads CASSPTGYVYEQYF. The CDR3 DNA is TGTGCCAGCAGTCCCACAGGGTACGTGTACGAGCAGTACTTC.

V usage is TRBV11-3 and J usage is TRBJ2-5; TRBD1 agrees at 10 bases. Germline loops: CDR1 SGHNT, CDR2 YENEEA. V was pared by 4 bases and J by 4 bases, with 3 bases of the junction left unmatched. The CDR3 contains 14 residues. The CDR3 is CASSSRDRGETQYF. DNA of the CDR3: TGTGCCAGCAGCTCCCGGGACAGGGGAGAGACCCAGTACTTC.

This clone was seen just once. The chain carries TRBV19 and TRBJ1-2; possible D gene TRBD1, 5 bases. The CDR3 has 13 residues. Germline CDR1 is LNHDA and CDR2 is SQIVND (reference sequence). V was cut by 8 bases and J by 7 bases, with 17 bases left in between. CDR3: CASAVGGEVGYTF. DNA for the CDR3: TGTGCCAGTGCGGTGGGGGGGGAGGTTGGCTACACCTTC.

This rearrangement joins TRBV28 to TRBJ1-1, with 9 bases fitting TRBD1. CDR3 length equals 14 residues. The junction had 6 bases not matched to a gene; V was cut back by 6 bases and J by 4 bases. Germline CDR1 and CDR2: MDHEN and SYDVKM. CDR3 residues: CASRSTGGLTEAFF. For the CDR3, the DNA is TGTGCCAGCAGGTCCACAGGGGGCCTCACTGAAGCTTTCTTT.

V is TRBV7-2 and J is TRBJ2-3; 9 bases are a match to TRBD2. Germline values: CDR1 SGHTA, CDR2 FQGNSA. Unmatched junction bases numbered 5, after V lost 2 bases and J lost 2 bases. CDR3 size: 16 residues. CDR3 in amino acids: CASSLQGLALTDTQYF. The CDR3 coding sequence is TGTGCCAGCAGCTTACAGGGACTAGCCCTCACAGATACGCAGTATTTT.

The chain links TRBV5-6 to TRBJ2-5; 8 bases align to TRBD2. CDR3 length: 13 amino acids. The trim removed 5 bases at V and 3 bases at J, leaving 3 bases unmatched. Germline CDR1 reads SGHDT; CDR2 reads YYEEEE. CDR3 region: CASSLSGEETQYF. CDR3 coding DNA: TGTGCCAGCAGTCTTAGCGGGGAAGAGACCCAGTACTTC.

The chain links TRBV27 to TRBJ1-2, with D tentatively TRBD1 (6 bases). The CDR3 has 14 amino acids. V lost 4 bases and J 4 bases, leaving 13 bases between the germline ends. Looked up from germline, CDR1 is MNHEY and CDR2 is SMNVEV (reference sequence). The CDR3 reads CASSSTGGSYGYTF. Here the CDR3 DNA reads TGTGCCAGCAGTTCTACTGGGGGCTCCTATGGCTACACCTTC.

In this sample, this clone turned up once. This CDR3 is CASSEDSVQETQYF. The CDR3 nucleotides read TGTGCCAGCAGCGAAGACAGCGTACAAGAGACCCAGTACTTC. The chain joins TRBV7-9 to TRBJ2-5, with D perhaps TRBD1 (5 bases). Trimming stripped 5 bases from V and 2 bases from J, with 12 bases between. Germline CDR1 is SEHNR and CDR2 is FQNEAQ (reference sequence). The CDR3 is 14 residues long.

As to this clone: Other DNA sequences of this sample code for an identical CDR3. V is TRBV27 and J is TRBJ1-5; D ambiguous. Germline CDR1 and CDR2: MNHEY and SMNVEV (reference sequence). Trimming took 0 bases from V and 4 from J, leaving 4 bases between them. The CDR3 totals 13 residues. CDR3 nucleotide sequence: TGTGCCAGCAGTTTATCCCGGAATCAGCCCCAGCATTTT. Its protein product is CASSLSRNQPQHF.